The rows below give T cell receptor beta chains drawn from one sample of a study of T cell responses to AZD1222 COVID-19 vaccine. Only in-frame clones appear in the TCRdb table, and some are missing; sequencing was by immunoSEQ multiplex PCR. This sample has roughly 100,000 clones, with 80% to 90% found just once. The sample in question was peripheral blood, obtained 28 days after the second AZD1222 dose. Every receptor here comes from an adult who received the AZD1222 COVID-19 vaccine. CDR3s include the opening cysteine and the closing phenylalanine or tryptophan. D genes are given only for firm matches. The listing skips clone size in some rows; elsewhere it reads once, few, many or a size class.

NA	NA	TRBV6-5	TRBJ2-7	CASTSIMSGEQYF	TGTGCCAGCACCTCAATAATGTCCGGCGAGCAGTACTTC
NA	NA	TRBV5-4	TRBJ1-4	CASSLGGIGDEKLFF	TGTGCCAGCAGCTTGGGTGGGATCGGGGATGAAAAACTGTTTTTT
NA	TRBD2	TRBV3-1/TRBV3-2	TRBJ2-5	CASSLGRGARGETQYF	TGTGCCAGCAGCCTCGGGAGGGGGGCGCGTGGAGAGACCCAGTACTTC
once	NA	TRBV28	TRBJ1-1	CASSSGVAEAFF	TGTGCCAGCAGTTCAGGGGTCGCTGAAGCTTTCTTT
NA	NA	TRBV7-3	TRBJ2-1	CASSLAKGEQFF	TGTGCCAGCAGCTTAGCCAAAGGTGAGCAGTTCTTC
NA	NA	TRBV7-8	TRBJ2-7	CASSPRPLAYEQYF	TGTGCCAGCAGCCCGAGACCTCTTGCCTACGAGCAGTACTTC
NA	NA	TRBV11-2	TRBJ2-1	CASSPSRAKNEQFF	TGTGCCAGCAGCCCAAGCCGGGCGAAGAATGAGCAGTTCTTC
NA	NA	TRBV28	TRBJ2-7	CASSPVTSMNHEQYF	TGTGCCAGCAGTCCCGTGACTAGTATGAACCACGAGCAGTACTTC
once	NA	TRBV5-1	TRBJ2-7	CASKGYDEQYF	TGCGCCAGCAAGGGGTACGACGAGCAGTACTTC
few	NA	TRBV7-3	TRBJ2-1	CASSPDFGEQFF	TGTGCCAGCAGCCCCGACTTCGGTGAGCAGTTCTTC
NA	NA	TRBV2	TRBJ2-2	CASDQGDPGGFGELFF	TGTGCCAGTGATCAAGGGGACCCTGGAGGTTTCGGGGAGCTGTTTTTT